The 25 T cell receptor beta chains given below trace back to one sample, sequenced in a study of T cell responses to AZD1222 COVID-19 vaccine. Assay: immunoSEQ multiplex PCR; the TCRdb copy retains only in-frame clones and omits some. The table has about 55,000 clones, around nine tenths seen once; the top ten hold 3% to 4.5%. Sequencing used peripheral blood, obtained on day 0 of AZD1222 vaccination. These receptors all come from an adult in good health.

Comments on this clone: A read error may produce the germline difference seen at one junction end. The V gene is TRBV6-2 or TRBV6-3, the J gene TRBJ1-2, with 7 bases identical to TRBD1. The CDR3 runs to 13 residues. Looked up from germline, CDR1 is MNHEY and CDR2 is SVGEGT. The CDR3 sequence: CASSSTGDYGYTF. Written as DNA, the CDR3 is TGTGCCAGCAGCTCCACAGGGGACTATGGCTACACTTTC.

J is TRBJ1-2 and V is TRBV9, with 8 nucleotides matching TRBD1. CDR3 length: 15 residues. With V trimmed by 3 bases and J by 4 bases, 8 bases remained unmatched. Germline-derived CDR1 and CDR2 are SGDLS and YYNGEE. The CDR3 protein is CASSDRQGLVYGYTF. In DNA, the CDR3 is TGTGCCAGCAGCGATCGACAGGGGTTAGTCTATGGCTACACCTTC. Full variable domain (outside the CDR3, taken from reference TRBV9 and TRBJ1-2): DSGVTQTPKHLITATGQRVTLRCSPRSGDLSVYWYQQSLDQGLQFLIQYYNGEERAKGNILERFSAQQFPDLHSELNLSSLELGDSALYFCASSDRQGLVYGYTFGSGTRLTVV.

CDR3 nucleotide sequence: TGCGCCAGCAGCTTACTAAGGGGCTCGGGACTAGCGGGTAGCAATGAGCAGTTCTTC. The encoded protein is CASSLLRGSGLAGSNEQFF. The chain employs TRBV5-1 and TRBJ2-1, with 12 bases aligning to TRBD2. The CDR3 length is 19 residues. Germline trimming cut 2 bases from V and 6 bases from J; bases unmatched to any gene: 15. Germline CDR1 reads SGHRS; CDR2 reads YFSETQ.

The chain recombines TRBV12-5 with TRBJ1-1; D is uncertain. The germline V gene has CDR1 LGHNT and CDR2 FRNRAP. There are 13 residues in the CDR3. V lost 2 bases, J lost 3 bases, and 7 bases lay in between. In DNA form, the CDR3 reads TGTGCTAGTGGTTTGAGCCGTGACACTGAAGCTTTCTTT. Protein sequence: CASGLSRDTEAFF.

The chain joins TRBV19 to TRBJ2-1; TRBD1 or TRBD2 may be the D gene (6 bases each). The CDR3 runs to 12 residues. Per germline, CDR1 LNHDA and CDR2 SQIVND (reference sequence). Trimming removed 6 bases at V and 7 bases at J, with 10 bases between. The chain's CDR3 is CASSPGANEQFF. The CDR3 nucleotides read TGTGCCAGTAGCCCGGGGGCGAATGAGCAGTTCTTC.

This clone occurred a few times. The chain joins TRBV7-2 to TRBJ1-5; 7 positions match TRBD1. Looked up from germline, CDR1 is SGHTA and CDR2 is FQGNSA. This CDR3 region has 15 residues. The J segment lost 3 bases and the V segment lost 5 bases, leaving 7 bases of the junction unmatched. The CDR3 loop is CASSPQQGTNQPQHF. The CDR3 DNA reads as TGTGCCAGCAGCCCCCAACAGGGGACCAATCAGCCCCAGCATTTT.

The chain joins TRBV4-1 to TRBJ2-3, with D perhaps TRBD1 (6 bases). Germline V gene sequence: CDR1 MGHRA, CDR2 YSYEKL. The CDR3 is made up of 17 amino acids. V lost 1 base to trimming and J lost 2 bases, with 16 bases between them. The CDR3 is CASSQVVGHGVTDTQYF. CDR3 in DNA: TGCGCCAGCAGCCAAGTGGTGGGACATGGAGTCACAGATACGCAGTATTTT.

The chain uses TRBV12-3 or TRBV12-4 and TRBJ1-3; D call uncertain. CDR3 size: 12 residues. The ends were cut back, 6 bases at V and 4 bases at J, with 7 bases in the middle. CDR3 residues: CASRQYGNTIYF. The DNA for the CDR3 is TGTGCCAGCAGGCAATACGGAAACACCATATATTTT.

The CDR3 nucleotides are TGTGCCAGCAGCAACCACCTCCCGTATAATTCACCCCTCCACTTT. This encodes CASSNHLPYNSPLHF. The genes are TRBV21-1 and TRBJ1-6. TRBV21-1 is given as a pseudogene. The CDR3 runs to 15 residues.

The V gene is TRBV15, the J gene TRBJ1-4, with D possibly matching TRBD1 (5 bases). V lost 0 bases and J 8 bases, leaving 16 bases between the germline ends. This CDR3 spans 16 amino acids. From germline, CDR1 is LNHNV and CDR2 YYDKDF (reference sequence). This CDR3 is CATSRDPTITGEKLFF. For the CDR3, the DNA is TGTGCCACCAGCAGAGATCCCACCATAACAGGAGAAAAACTGTTTTTT.

The CDR3 coding sequence is TGTGCCAGCTCACCAGGCTACGCTAATCAGCCCCAGCATTTT. It codes for CASSPGYANQPQHF. The rearrangement joins TRBV18 to TRBJ1-5; no reliable D call. The germline V gene encodes CDR1 KGHSH and CDR2 LQKENI. The V end lost 2 bases, the J end lost 4 bases, and 9 bases lay between the germline ends. The CDR3 contains 14 residues.

The V and J genes are TRBV2 and TRBJ2-3; 8 bases align to TRBD2. CDR3 length: 13 residues. The junction had 3 bases not matched to a gene; V was cut back by 7 bases and J by 3 bases. Germline V gives CDR1 SNHLY, CDR2 FYNNEI. The CDR3 reads CASTPSGTDTQYF. CDR3 sequence (DNA): TGTGCCAGCACGCCTAGCGGGACAGATACGCAGTATTTT.

The chain recombines TRBV19 with TRBJ2-1; 10 nucleotides agree with TRBD2. V lost 5 bases and J lost 4; bases outside the gene matches: 5. The CDR3 is 15 residues long. Germline CDR1 and CDR2: LNHDA and SQIVND (reference sequence). The CDR3, as DNA: TGTGCCAGTAGTGTAACTAGCGGGGATTACAATGAGCAGTTCTTC. The encoded protein is CASSVTSGDYNEQFF.

This chain connects TRBV6-5 to TRBJ1-1; D is unclear. Deletions cut 0 bases from V and 10 bases from J, with 15 bases between. From germline, CDR1 is MNHEY and CDR2 SVGAGI. The CDR3 has 14 residues. CDR3: CASSYSSLATGAFF. CDR3 coding DNA: TGTGCCAGCAGTTACTCCTCCCTGGCCACGGGAGCTTTCTTT.

V usage is TRBV20-1 and J usage is TRBJ2-3; D is tentatively TRBD1 or TRBD2 (5 bases each). The CDR3 runs 11 residues. Germline assignment: CDR1 DFQATT and CDR2 SNEGSKA (reference sequence). CDR3 protein: CSPRRGGTQYF. CDR3 in DNA: TGCAGCCCCCGTCGGGGCGGAACGCAGTATTTT.

This sequence joins TRBV7-8 and TRBJ1-2, with 8 bases aligning to TRBD1. From germline, CDR1 is SGHVS and CDR2 FQNEAQ. This CDR3 contains 15 residues. Trimming cost V 1 base and J 5 bases; bases outside gene matches: 6. CDR3 protein: CASSLGQGHIYGYTF. In nucleotides, the CDR3 is TGTGCCAGCAGCTTAGGACAGGGGCATATTTATGGCTACACCTTC. The variable domain in full, with the rest retrieved from reference TRBV7-8 and TRBJ1-2, is GAGVSQSPRYKVAKRGQDVALRCDPISGHVSLFWYQQALGQGPEFLTYFQNEAQLDKSGLPSDRFFAERPEGSVSTLKIQRTQQEDSAVYLCASSLGQGHIYGYTFGSGTRLTVV.

Only one count was recorded for this clone. V is TRBV6-1 and J is TRBJ2-3; D not certain. V was cut by 10 bases and J by 6 bases, with 17 bases left in between. The CDR3 runs 13 residues. CDR1 MNHNS and CDR2 SASEGT come from the germline V gene. The CDR3 DNA is TGTGCCATCCAGTCCCACGCCACGGATACGCAGTATTTT. Its translation is CAIQSHATDTQYF.

This clone was seen a single time. The CDR3, as DNA: TGTGCCAGCAGTTACTCGGGGGTGGCCTCCTACAATGAGCAGTTCTTC. It is translated as CASSYSGVASYNEQFF. The chain joins TRBV6-2 or TRBV6-3 to TRBJ2-1; D possibly uses TRBD1 or TRBD2 (5 bases each). In germline, CDR1 is MNHEY, CDR2 SVGEGT. The CDR3 length is 16 residues. V gave up 0 bases and J gave up 0 bases, with 9 bases separating them.

The table lists this clone with a count of one. This chain uses TRBV2 with TRBJ2-3, with 7 bases matching TRBD2. This CDR3 contains 17 residues. The germline gives CDR1 SNHLY, CDR2 FYNNEI. V dropped 6 bases and J dropped 4; count of bases not matched to a gene: 16. The CDR3 protein is CASRTPDTAGEADTQYF. DNA of the CDR3: TGTGCCAGCAGGACTCCCGATACTGCGGGGGAGGCAGATACGCAGTATTTT.

The rearrangement joins TRBV28 to TRBJ1-3; D remains ambiguous. V lost 4 bases and J lost 0, with 19 bases in between. This CDR3 is built from 18 residues. From germline, CDR1 is MDHEN and CDR2 SYDVKM. This chain's CDR3 is CASSSPGRTVSSGNTIYF. CDR3 DNA: TGTGCCAGCAGTTCCCCCGGGCGGACTGTGAGCTCTGGAAACACCATATATTTT.

The genes are TRBV15 and TRBJ2-3; TRBD2 matches 12 bases. This CDR3 is 16 amino acids long. V shed 3 bases, J shed 1 base, and the junction held 2 bases outside the gene matches. The V gene's germline CDR1 is LNHNV and CDR2 YYDKDF (reference sequence). CDR3 in DNA: TGTGCCACCAGCAGCCGACTAGCGGGGGGCACAGATACGCAGTATTTT. Translating gives CATSSRLAGGTDTQYF. The full variable domain, rest sourced from reference TRBV15 and TRBJ2-3, is DAMVIQNPRYQVTQFGKPVTLSCSQTLNHNVMYWYQQKSSQAPKLLFHYYDKDFNNEADTPDNFQSRRPNTSFCFLDIRSPGLGDTAMYLCATSSRLAGGTDTQYFGPGTRLTVL.

The genes are TRBV7-2 and TRBJ2-1; D ambiguous. The CDR3 totals 16 residues. V was trimmed by 3 bases and J by 7 bases, leaving 19 bases between them. The germline CDR1 and CDR2 sequences are SGHTA and FQGNSA. CDR3 sequence reads: CASSLAAGTVGNEQFF. The CDR3 DNA reads as TGTGCCAGCAGCTTGGCAGCAGGTACCGTGGGAAATGAGCAGTTCTTC.

The chain links TRBV28 to TRBJ1-3; D gene ambiguous. The CDR3 spans 14 residues. From germline, CDR1 is MDHEN and CDR2 SYDVKM. Trimming pared 2 bases from V and 3 bases from J, leaving 8 bases between. The CDR3 DNA follows: TGTGCCAGCAGTTTAGGAATCATTGGAAACACCATATATTTT. This gives the protein CASSLGIIGNTIYF.

The V call is TRBV18, the J call TRBJ1-3, with D possibly matching TRBD1 (5 bases). The CDR3 contains 16 residues. V was cut by 2 bases and J by 0 bases, with 11 bases left in between. Germline V lookup: CDR1 KGHSH, CDR2 LQKENI. This CDR3 is CASSPSQGSSGNTIYF. CDR3 sequence (DNA): TGTGCCAGCTCACCAAGTCAGGGAAGCTCTGGAAACACCATATATTTT.

The rearrangement links TRBV29-1 to TRBJ2-5; 9 nucleotides agree with TRBD2. V was pared by 6 bases and J by 1 base, with 6 bases of the junction left unmatched. This CDR3 is built from 14 residues. The germline V gene has CDR1 SQVTM and CDR2 ANQGSEA. The CDR3 DNA is TGCAGCGTGGGGGGGGGACTAGCCCAAGAGACCCAGTACTTC. Translation: CSVGGGLAQETQYF.